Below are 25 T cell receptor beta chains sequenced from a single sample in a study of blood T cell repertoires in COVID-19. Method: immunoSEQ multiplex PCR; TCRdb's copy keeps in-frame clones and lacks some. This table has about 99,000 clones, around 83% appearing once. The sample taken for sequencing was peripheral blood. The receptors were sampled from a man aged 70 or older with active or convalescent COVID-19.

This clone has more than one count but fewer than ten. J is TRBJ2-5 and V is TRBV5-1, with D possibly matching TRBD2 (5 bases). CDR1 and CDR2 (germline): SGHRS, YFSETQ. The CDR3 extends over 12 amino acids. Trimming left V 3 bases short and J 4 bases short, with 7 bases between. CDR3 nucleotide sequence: TGCGCCAGCAGCTGGGGAGTAGAGACCCAGTACTTC. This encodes CASSWGVETQYF.

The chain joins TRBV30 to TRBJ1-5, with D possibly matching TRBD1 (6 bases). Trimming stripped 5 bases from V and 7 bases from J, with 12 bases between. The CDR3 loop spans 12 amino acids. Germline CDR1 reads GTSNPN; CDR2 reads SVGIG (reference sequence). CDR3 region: CAWGPRGQPQHF. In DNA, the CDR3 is TGTGCCTGGGGCCCTAGGGGGCAGCCCCAGCATTTT.

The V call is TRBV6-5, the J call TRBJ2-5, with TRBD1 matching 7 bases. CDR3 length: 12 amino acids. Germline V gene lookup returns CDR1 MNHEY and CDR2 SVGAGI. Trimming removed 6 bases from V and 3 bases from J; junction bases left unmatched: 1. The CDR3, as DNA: TGTGCCAGCAGGGGACAGAAAGAGACCCAGTACTTC. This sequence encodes CASRGQKETQYF.

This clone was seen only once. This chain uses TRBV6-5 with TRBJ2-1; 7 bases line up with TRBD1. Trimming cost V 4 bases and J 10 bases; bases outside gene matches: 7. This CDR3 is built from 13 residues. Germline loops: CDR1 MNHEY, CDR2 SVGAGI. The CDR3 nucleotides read TGTGCCAGCAGTTTGGGGACAGAAGGGGAGCAGTTCTTC. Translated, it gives CASSLGTEGEQFF.

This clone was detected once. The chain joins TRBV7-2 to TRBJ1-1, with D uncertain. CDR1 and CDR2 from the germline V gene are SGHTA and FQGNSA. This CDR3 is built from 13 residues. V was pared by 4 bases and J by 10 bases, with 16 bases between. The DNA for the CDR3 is TGTGCCAGCAGCTCTAGCCCCCGCCAGGCAGCTTTCTTT. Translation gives CASSSSPRQAAFF.

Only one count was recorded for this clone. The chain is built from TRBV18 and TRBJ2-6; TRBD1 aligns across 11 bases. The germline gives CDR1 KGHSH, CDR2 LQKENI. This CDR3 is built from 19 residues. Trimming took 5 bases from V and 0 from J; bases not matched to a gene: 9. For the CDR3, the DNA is TGTGCCAGCTCAGCCCAGGGACAGGGGGTAAGCTCTGGGGCCAACGTCCTGACTTTC. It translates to CASSAQGQGVSSGANVLTF.

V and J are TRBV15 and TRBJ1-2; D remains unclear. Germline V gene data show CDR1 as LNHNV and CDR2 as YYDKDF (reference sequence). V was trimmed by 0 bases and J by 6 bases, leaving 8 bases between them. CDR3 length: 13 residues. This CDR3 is CATSRDLGDGYTF. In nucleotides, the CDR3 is TGTGCCACCAGCAGAGATCTGGGAGATGGCTACACCTTC.

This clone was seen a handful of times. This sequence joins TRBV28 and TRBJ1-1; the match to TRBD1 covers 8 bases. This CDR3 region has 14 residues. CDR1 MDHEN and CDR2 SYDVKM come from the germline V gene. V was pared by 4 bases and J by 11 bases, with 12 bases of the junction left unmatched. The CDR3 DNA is TGTGCCAGCAGTTCTCCAACAGGGGGTCGACGGGCTTTCTTT. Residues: CASSSPTGGRRAFF.

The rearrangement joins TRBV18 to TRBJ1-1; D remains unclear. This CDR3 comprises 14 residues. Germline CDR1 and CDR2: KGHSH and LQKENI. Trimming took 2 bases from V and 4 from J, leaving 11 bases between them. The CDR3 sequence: CASSPKEGGTEAFF. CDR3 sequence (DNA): TGTGCCAGCTCACCAAAGGAGGGAGGCACTGAAGCTTTCTTT. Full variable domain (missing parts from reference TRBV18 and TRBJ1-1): NAGVMQNPRHLVRRRGQEARLRCSPMKGHSHVYWYRQLPEEGLKFMVYLQKENIIDESGMPKERFSAEFPKEGPSILRIQQVVRGDSAAYFCASSPKEGGTEAFFGQGTRLTVV.

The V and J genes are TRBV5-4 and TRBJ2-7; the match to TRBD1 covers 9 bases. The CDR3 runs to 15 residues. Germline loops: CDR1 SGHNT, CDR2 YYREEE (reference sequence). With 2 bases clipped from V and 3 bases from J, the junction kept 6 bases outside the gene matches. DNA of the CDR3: TGTGCCAGCAGCTTTCCCCCGGGACAGGGCTACGAGCAGTACTTC. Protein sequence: CASSFPPGQGYEQYF. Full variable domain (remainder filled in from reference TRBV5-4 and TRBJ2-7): ETGVTQSPTHLIKTRGQQVTLRCSSQSGHNTVSWYQQALGQGPQFIFQYYREEENGRGNFPPRFSGLQFPNYSSELNVNALELDDSALYLCASSFPPGQGYEQYFGPGTRLTVT.

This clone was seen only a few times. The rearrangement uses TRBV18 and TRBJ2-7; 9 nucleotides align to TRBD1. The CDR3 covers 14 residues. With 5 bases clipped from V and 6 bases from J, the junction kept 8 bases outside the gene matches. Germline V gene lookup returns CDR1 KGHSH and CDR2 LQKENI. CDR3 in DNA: TGTGCCAGCTCAAGCCGGGGACAGGGATCCGAGCAGTACTTC. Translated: CASSSRGQGSEQYF.

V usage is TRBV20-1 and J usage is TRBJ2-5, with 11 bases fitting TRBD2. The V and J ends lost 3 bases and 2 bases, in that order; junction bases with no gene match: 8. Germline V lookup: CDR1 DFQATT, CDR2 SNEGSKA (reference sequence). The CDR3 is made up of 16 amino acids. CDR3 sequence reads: CSASPSGGLGQETQYF. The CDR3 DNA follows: TGCAGTGCTAGTCCTAGCGGGGGGCTCGGGCAAGAGACCCAGTACTTC.

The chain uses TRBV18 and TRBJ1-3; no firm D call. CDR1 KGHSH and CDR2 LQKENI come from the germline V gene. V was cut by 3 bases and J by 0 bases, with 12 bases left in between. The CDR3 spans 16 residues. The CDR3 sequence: CASSPWSVHSGNTIYF. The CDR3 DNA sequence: TGTGCCAGCTCACCGTGGTCAGTCCACTCTGGAAACACCATATATTTT. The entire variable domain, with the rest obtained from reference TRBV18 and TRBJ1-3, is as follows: NAGVMQNPRHLVRRRGQEARLRCSPMKGHSHVYWYRQLPEEGLKFMVYLQKENIIDESGMPKERFSAEFPKEGPSILRIQQVVRGDSAAYFCASSPWSVHSGNTIYFGEGSWLTVV.

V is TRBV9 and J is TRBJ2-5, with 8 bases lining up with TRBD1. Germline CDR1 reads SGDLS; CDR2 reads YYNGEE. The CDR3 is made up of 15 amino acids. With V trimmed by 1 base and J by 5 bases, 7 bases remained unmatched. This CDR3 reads CASSVQQGGMETQYF. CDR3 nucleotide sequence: TGTGCCAGCAGCGTACAACAGGGGGGAATGGAGACCCAGTACTTC.

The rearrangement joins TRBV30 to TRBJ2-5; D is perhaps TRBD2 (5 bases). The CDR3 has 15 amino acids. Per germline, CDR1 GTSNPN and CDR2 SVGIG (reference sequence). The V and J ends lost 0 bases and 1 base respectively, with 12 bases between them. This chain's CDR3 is CAWSVMASPQETQYF. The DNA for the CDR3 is TGTGCCTGGAGTGTGATGGCTAGCCCCCAAGAGACCCAGTACTTC.

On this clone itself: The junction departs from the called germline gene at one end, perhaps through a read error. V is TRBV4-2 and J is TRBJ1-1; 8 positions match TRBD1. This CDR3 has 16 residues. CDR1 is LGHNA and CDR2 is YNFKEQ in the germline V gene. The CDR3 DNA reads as TGTGCCAGCAGCCCCATAACAGGGGGACAGAACCCTGAAGCTTTCTTT. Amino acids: CASSPITGGQNPEAFF.

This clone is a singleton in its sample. The CDR3 DNA follows: TGTGCCAGCAGCGGACGGACAGGGGGCAGCTCACCCCTCCACTTT. It is translated as CASSGRTGGSSPLHF. This chain links TRBV5-6 with TRBJ1-6, with 11 nucleotides matching TRBD1. V was clipped by 4 bases and J by 10 bases; unmatched bases: 7. This CDR3 comprises 15 residues. The germline V gene has CDR1 SGHDT and CDR2 YYEEEE.

The CDR3 nucleotides read TGTGCCAGCAGTTATGAGTCGAGGAGGGGGGGGACTAGAGGCACAGATACGCAGTATTTT. The encoded protein is CASSYESRRGGTRGTDTQYF. The chain carries TRBV6-2 or TRBV6-3 and TRBJ2-3; 8 positions agree with TRBD2. V lost 3 bases to trimming and J lost 1 base; unmatched junction nucleotides: 18. The CDR3 is 20 residues long. Germline CDR1 and CDR2: MNHEY and SVGEGT.

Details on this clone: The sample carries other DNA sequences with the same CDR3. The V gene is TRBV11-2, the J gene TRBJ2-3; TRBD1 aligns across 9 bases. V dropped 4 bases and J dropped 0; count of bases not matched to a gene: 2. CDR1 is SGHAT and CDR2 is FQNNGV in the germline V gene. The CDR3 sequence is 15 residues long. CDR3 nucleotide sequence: TGTGCCAGCAGCTCTGGACAGGGGAGCACAGATACGCAGTATTTT. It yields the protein CASSSGQGSTDTQYF.

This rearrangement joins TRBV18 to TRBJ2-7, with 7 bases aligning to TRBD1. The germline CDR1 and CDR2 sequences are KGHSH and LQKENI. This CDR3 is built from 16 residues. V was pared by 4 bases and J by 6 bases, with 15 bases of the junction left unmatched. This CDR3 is CASSRNMGTDLAEQYF. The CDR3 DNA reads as TGTGCCAGCTCACGTAATATGGGGACAGACTTGGCCGAGCAGTACTTC.

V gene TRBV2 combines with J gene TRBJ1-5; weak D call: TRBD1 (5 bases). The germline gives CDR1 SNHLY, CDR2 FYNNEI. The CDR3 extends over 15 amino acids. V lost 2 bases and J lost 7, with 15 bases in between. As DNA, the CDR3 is TGTGCCAGCAGTGAAACTCAGGGAGGGTTGCAGCCCCAGCATTTT. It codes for CASSETQGGLQPQHF.

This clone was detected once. CDR3 sequence reads: CASSVFGGTEAFF. CDR3 in DNA: TGTGCCAGCAGTGTTTTCGGAGGCACTGAAGCTTTCTTT. The chain employs TRBV2 and TRBJ1-1; D remains ambiguous. The CDR3 is 13 amino acids. Looked up from germline, CDR1 is SNHLY and CDR2 is FYNNEI. V lost 4 bases and J 4 bases, leaving 10 bases between the germline ends.

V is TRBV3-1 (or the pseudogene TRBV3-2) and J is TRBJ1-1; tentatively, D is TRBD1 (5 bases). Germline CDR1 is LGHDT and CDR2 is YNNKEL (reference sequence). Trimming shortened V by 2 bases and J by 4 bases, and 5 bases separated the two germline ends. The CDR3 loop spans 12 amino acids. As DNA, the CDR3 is TGTGCCAGCAGCCAAAGGGGCACTGAAGCTTTCTTT. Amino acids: CASSQRGTEAFF.

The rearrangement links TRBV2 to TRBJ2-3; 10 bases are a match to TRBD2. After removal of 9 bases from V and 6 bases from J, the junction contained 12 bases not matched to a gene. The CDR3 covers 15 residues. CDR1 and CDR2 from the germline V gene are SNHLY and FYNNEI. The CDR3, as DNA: TGTGCCAGTACCCGGGGTAGCGGGGGGTTGGATACGCAGTATTTT. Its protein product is CASTRGSGGLDTQYF.

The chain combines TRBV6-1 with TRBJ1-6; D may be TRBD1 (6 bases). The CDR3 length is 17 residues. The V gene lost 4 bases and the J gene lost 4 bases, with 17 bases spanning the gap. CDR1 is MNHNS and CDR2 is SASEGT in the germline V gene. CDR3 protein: CASSGETGTEYNSPLHF. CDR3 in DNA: TGTGCCAGCAGTGGAGAAACAGGGACGGAGTATAATTCACCCCTCCACTTT.